Listed below are T cell receptor beta chains from one sample, sequenced in a study of cytomegalovirus exposure and HLA in healthy donors. This table comes from immunoSEQ multiplex PCR, and its TCRdb copy is limited to in-frame clones, with some not included. Here the sample spans 250,000 to 300,000 clones, over 90% being singletons. Input material: PBMCs. The receptor source for this set is a girl aged 2-15 years in good health and CMV-seronegative. Both conserved end residues are trimmed from each CDR3. D genes are given only for firm matches.

J	D	V	CDR3
TRBJ2-2	-	TRBV2	ASSGSGGELF
TRBJ1-3	-	TRBV7-7	ASSLALTGNTIY
TRBJ1-2	-	TRBV28	ASSSGAKPYGYT
-	TRBD2	TRBV4-2	ASSQEGTSSYEQY
TRBJ2-2	TRBD2	TRBV2	ASSAGPWGTSGSRANTGELF
TRBJ2-7	TRBD1	TRBV5-4	ASSMGQGAYEQY
TRBJ2-1	TRBD2	TRBV4-1	ASSQEVTPFVAGGLNEQF
TRBJ2-2	-	TRBV25-1	ATQRQMNTGELF
TRBJ2-7	-	TRBV25-1	ASTSLRVGEQY
TRBJ1-2	TRBD1	TRBV30	AWGRGRDYGYT
TRBJ1-1	-	TRBV6-5	ASSPTSPGGDEAF
TRBJ1-2	TRBD1	TRBV5-6	ASSWPTGQAGYT
TRBJ1-2	-	TRBV5-6	ASSPTPSDGGYT
TRBJ2-7	TRBD1	TRBV7-2	ASSLEGTGSYEQY
TRBJ1-1	-	TRBV5-1	ASRPGEGTEAF
TRBJ2-1	TRBD2	TRBV30	AWSAGLAGVNEQF
TRBJ2-1	-	TRBV7-9	ASSLAGAGRSSYNEQF
TRBJ2-1	-	TRBV6-1	ASSVSDFYNEQF
TRBJ2-1	TRBD2	TRBV7-9	ASSLLARGQF
TRBJ1-5	-	TRBV7-6	ASSSGTLNQPQH
TRBJ2-7	TRBD1	TRBV7-6	ASSVGQGIDEQY
TRBJ2-1	-	TRBV11-1	ASSPGVEGWVNAYNEQF
TRBJ2-7	-	TRBV15	ATSPDTLDGAQY
TRBJ2-7	TRBD2	TRBV7-2	ASSLLAGGNEQY
TRBJ1-5	-	TRBV10-3	ANADSINQPQH
TRBJ2-3	TRBD1	TRBV7-3	ASSPGQGKGADTQY
TRBJ1-6	-	TRBV19	ASHRSSYNSPLH
TRBJ2-5	-	TRBV30	AWMRGDRTQY
TRBJ2-1	-	TRBV11-2	ASSLTTNEQF
TRBJ2-3	-	TRBV9	ASSVAGSPDTQY
TRBJ2-7	TRBD2	TRBV15	ATSRVGGGDYEQY
TRBJ2-7	TRBD1	TRBV5-1	ASSLADKTGGVNEQY
TRBJ2-7	-	TRBV27	ASSPLSRGPGYEQY
TRBJ2-7	-	TRBV6-6	ASRAGYEQY
TRBJ2-7	-	TRBV4-1	ASSQLRESYEQY
TRBJ2-5	TRBD1	TRBV10-1	ASSEGTGQVETQY
TRBJ2-5	-	TRBV5-4	ASSLTTGLETQY
TRBJ2-1	-	TRBV5-4	ASSLDRDGEQF
TRBJ2-5	-	TRBV7-2	ASSLVVGKTQY